This entry lists 5 T cell receptor beta chains sequenced from one sample in a study of shared clonotypes between healthy human individuals. Naive CD8 populations comprised CD45RO-negative cells positively selected for CCR7, excluding terminally differentiated effector memory CD45RA+ cells. This table comes from immunoSEQ multiplex PCR, and its TCRdb copy is limited to in-frame clones, with some not included. The sample shows around 1,900,000 clones, about 94% of them seen only once. Sample: naive CD8+ T cells from PBMCs. The receptor set was obtained from a man between 18 and 29 years old in good health. Some clones in this sample may be carry-over from other donors' samples.

The gene calls are TRBV15 and TRBJ1-1, with D possibly matching TRBD1 (6 bases). CDR3 size: 17 residues. Germline loops: CDR1 LNHNV, CDR2 YYDKDF (reference sequence). The V and J ends lost 1 base and 0 bases respectively, with 15 bases between them. As DNA, the CDR3 is TGTGCCACCAGCAGAGGGGCTGGGGGCTTAATGAACACTGAAGCTTTCTTT. This translates into CATSRGAGGLMNTEAFF.

In nucleotides, the CDR3 is TGTGCCAGCAGGGCCTCCGGGACAGCCGCGTCCTACGAGCAGTACTTC. This encodes CASRASGTAASYEQYF. This chain links TRBV5-4 with TRBJ2-7; 7 bases are a match to TRBD1. The CDR3 length is 16 residues. V gave up 5 bases and J gave up 1 base; unmatched junction bases: 12. CDR1 and CDR2 from the germline V gene are SGHNT and YYREEE (reference sequence). The full variable domain, its missing parts supplied by reference TRBV5-4 and TRBJ2-7, is ETGVTQSPTHLIKTRGQQVTLRCSSQSGHNTVSWYQQALGQGPQFIFQYYREEENGRGNFPPRFSGLQFPNYSSELNVNALELDDSALYLCASRASGTAASYEQYFGPGTRLTVT.

The chain combines TRBV7-2 with TRBJ1-2, with TRBD1 matching over 11 bases. From germline, CDR1 is SGHTA and CDR2 FQGNSA. V gave up 4 bases and J gave up 8 bases; unmatched junction bases: 9. The CDR3 contains 15 residues. CDR3 DNA: TGTGCCAGCAGCTCGATCGGGACAGGGGGGGAAGGCTACACCTTC. Protein sequence: CASSSIGTGGEGYTF.

The chain recombines TRBV11-2 with TRBJ2-7; 11 bases match TRBD2. The CDR3 is 14 amino acids. Per germline, CDR1 SGHAT and CDR2 FQNNGV. V trimming: 8 bases; J trimming: 5 bases; junction bases outside the gene matches: 8. CDR3 in amino acids: CASGASGRFNEQYF. The CDR3, as DNA: TGTGCCAGCGGAGCTAGCGGGAGGTTCAACGAGCAGTACTTC. The entire variable domain, with the rest obtained from reference TRBV11-2 and TRBJ2-7, is as follows: EAGVAQSPRYKIIEKRQSVAFWCNPISGHATLYWYQQILGQGPKLLIQFQNNGVVDDSQLPKDRFSAERLKGVDSTLKIQPAKLEDSAVYLCASGASGRFNEQYFGPGTRLTVT.

The rearrangement uses TRBV6-1 and TRBJ2-3; no firm D call. There are 17 residues in the CDR3. The V end lost 4 bases, the J end lost 1 base, and 18 bases lay between the germline ends. Germline V gives CDR1 MNHNS, CDR2 SASEGT. CDR3 in DNA: TGTGCCAGCAGTGGTACATACAAGTTGTCGCGCACAGATACGCAGTATTTT. Translated: CASSGTYKLSRTDTQYF.